Presented here are 28 T cell receptor beta chains from one specimen sequenced in a study of shared clonotypes between healthy human individuals. TCRdb keeps only in-frame clones here, not all; method: immunoSEQ multiplex PCR. This table has around 1.6 million clones, 95% to 99% appearing once. The sample consisted of naive CD4+ T cells sorted from blood. Regarding subset: CD45RA+ positively selected. The receptors derive from a man aged 25 to 40 in good health.

J is TRBJ2-2 and V is TRBV27; 9 bases fit TRBD1. The germline V gene encodes CDR1 MNHEY and CDR2 SMNVEV (reference sequence). The junction had 6 bases not matched to a gene; V was cut back by 1 base and J by 3 bases. CDR3 length: 17 amino acids. The CDR3 loop reads CASSLFGQGKDTGELFF. CDR3 DNA sequence: TGTGCCAGCAGTTTATTCGGACAGGGGAAAGACACCGGGGAGCTGTTTTTT.

The table lists this clone with a count of one. The chain couples TRBV4-3 to TRBJ1-2, with 8 bases aligning to TRBD1. J was trimmed by 5 bases and V by 0 bases; bases with no gene match: 8. The CDR3 contains 16 residues. The V gene's germline CDR1 is LGHNA and CDR2 YSLEER. In nucleotides, the CDR3 is TGCGCCAGCAGCCAAGAGTTTCCAGGGGGCTTATATGGCTACACCTTC. Translated, it gives CASSQEFPGGLYGYTF.

This chain links TRBV4-3 with TRBJ2-7; the D is unclear. Germline V gives CDR1 LGHNA, CDR2 YSLEER. V dropped 1 base and J dropped 1 base, with 8 bases sitting between them. This CDR3 is 14 amino acids long. The CDR3 spells CASSQGITSYEQYF. In DNA form, the CDR3 reads TGCGCCAGCAGCCAAGGAATAACATCCTACGAGCAGTACTTC.

The rearrangement joins TRBV19 to TRBJ2-4; D perhaps matches TRBD2 (6 bases). V lost 6 bases to trimming and J lost 1 base, with 10 bases between them. This CDR3 contains 14 residues. CDR1 is LNHDA, CDR2 SQIVND, per germline (reference sequence). This chain's CDR3 is CASRPGGAKNIQYF. The CDR3 DNA reads TGTGCCAGTAGACCCGGGGGTGCCAAAAACATTCAGTACTTC.

V usage is TRBV29-1 and J usage is TRBJ2-7; 8 positions match TRBD1. The CDR3 loop spans 14 amino acids. Germline lookup yields CDR1 SQVTM and CDR2 ANQGSEA. V trimming: 6 bases; J trimming: 3 bases; junction bases outside the gene matches: 10. The DNA of the CDR3 is TGCAGCGTCCTACCTATGACAGGGGTCTACGAGCAGTACTTC. Protein: CSVLPMTGVYEQYF.

Only one count was recorded for this clone. V gene TRBV19 combines with J gene TRBJ1-1; D may be TRBD1 (5 bases). V was clipped by 6 bases and J by 2 bases, with 13 bases between them. CDR1 is LNHDA, CDR2 SQIVND, per germline (reference sequence). CDR3 length: 14 residues. This CDR3 reads CASRAPGPNTEAFF. The CDR3 coding sequence is TGTGCCAGTAGGGCCCCGGGACCCAACACTGAAGCTTTCTTT.

The V call is TRBV4-3, the J call TRBJ2-7; D might be TRBD1 (5 bases). This CDR3 is built from 14 residues. The germline V gene encodes CDR1 LGHNA and CDR2 YSLEER. V was shortened by 2 bases and J by 0 bases, with 8 bases between the two germline ends. In DNA form, the CDR3 reads TGCGCCAGCAGCCAATGGGGCAGCTCCTACGAGCAGTACTTC. It specifies CASSQWGSSYEQYF.

The V and J genes are TRBV7-9 and TRBJ2-7; 8 nucleotides align to TRBD2. This CDR3 contains 15 residues. With 3 bases clipped from V and 5 bases from J, the junction kept 9 bases outside the gene matches. Per the germline V gene, CDR1 is SEHNR and CDR2 is FQNEAQ (reference sequence). The CDR3 DNA reads TGTGCCAGCAGCTTGCCAGCGGGAGTATCCCACGAGCAGTACTTC. As protein: CASSLPAGVSHEQYF.

DNA for the CDR3: TGTGCCAGCAGCTCCACCCTCGGGGGTTATACCCTCAGCAATCAGCCCCAGCATTTT. Its protein is CASSSTLGGYTLSNQPQHF. The J gene is TRBJ1-5, the V gene TRBV7-9, with D maybe TRBD1 (5 bases). Germline V gives CDR1 SEHNR, CDR2 FQNEAQ (reference sequence). V was clipped by 4 bases and J by 1 base, with 23 bases between them. This CDR3 is 19 amino acids long.

The rearrangement links TRBV11-2 to TRBJ2-4, with D possibly TRBD1 on 6 matching bases. Trimming shortened V by 5 bases and J by 5 bases, and 7 bases separated the two germline ends. The length of the CDR3 is 12 residues. The germline gives CDR1 SGHAT, CDR2 FQNNGV. The CDR3: CASSRTENIQYF. The CDR3 DNA follows: TGTGCCAGCAGCCGGACAGAAAACATTCAGTACTTC.

V gene TRBV10-3 combines with J gene TRBJ2-7; D gene ambiguous. From germline, CDR1 is ENHRY and CDR2 SYGVKD. The CDR3 totals 14 residues. Trimming took off 4 bases at V and 4 bases at J, with 14 bases between the two ends. CDR3 nucleotides: TGTGCCATCAGTGTTACCGGGCCTTTTTACGAGCAGTACTTC. Protein product: CAISVTGPFYEQYF.

The chain employs TRBV4-2 and TRBJ1-1; no clear D gene. CDR3 length: 17 residues. CDR1 is LGHNA and CDR2 is YNFKEQ in the germline V gene. V was pared by 0 bases and J by 0 bases, with 14 bases between. CDR3 loop: CASSQERSEVLNTEAFF. As DNA, the CDR3 is TGTGCCAGCAGCCAAGAAAGATCCGAAGTCCTGAACACTGAAGCTTTCTTT.

V is TRBV5-1 and J is TRBJ2-1, with TRBD2 matching 9 bases. CDR1 is SGHRS and CDR2 is YFSETQ in the germline V gene. With 1 base clipped from V and 7 bases from J, the junction kept 9 bases outside the gene matches. This CDR3 is 16 amino acids long. CDR3 coding DNA: TGCGCCAGCAGCTTGTCACGACTAGCGGATGGGAATGAGCAGTTCTTC. Protein sequence: CASSLSRLADGNEQFF.

This clone occurred once. Other DNA sequences of this sample code for an identical CDR3. This chain connects TRBV5-4 to TRBJ2-7; 10 positions match TRBD1. The CDR3 extends over 13 amino acids. Germline V gives CDR1 SGHNT, CDR2 YYREEE (reference sequence). Unmatched junction bases numbered 3, after V lost 3 bases and J lost 6 bases. CDR3 loop: CASSWDRGSEQYF. As DNA, the CDR3 is TGTGCCAGCAGCTGGGACAGGGGCTCCGAGCAGTACTTC.

The J gene is TRBJ2-3, the V gene TRBV18, with D maybe TRBD2 (5 bases). V was pared by 3 bases and J by 5 bases, with 12 bases between. CDR3 length equals 14 residues. Germline assignment: CDR1 KGHSH and CDR2 LQKENI. CDR3 protein: CASSPEPGGDTQYF. The CDR3 coding sequence is TGTGCCAGCTCACCCGAACCAGGAGGAGATACGCAGTATTTT.

The chain employs TRBV7-2 and TRBJ2-2, with D maybe TRBD1 (6 bases). The CDR3 contains 14 residues. The germline CDR1 and CDR2 sequences are SGHTA and FQGNSA. V lost 5 bases and J 8 bases, leaving 15 bases between the germline ends. Here the CDR3 DNA reads TGTGCCAGCAGCAGGACAGCGAACGTAGGGGAGCTGTTTTTT. Translating it yields CASSRTANVGELFF.

V gene TRBV7-9 combines with J gene TRBJ2-3; weak D call: TRBD2 (6 bases). Per germline, CDR1 SEHNR and CDR2 FQNEAQ (reference sequence). The CDR3 spans 16 residues. V gave up 1 base and J gave up 2 bases, with 13 bases separating them. The CDR3 nucleotides read TGTGCCAGCAGCTTAGTGACGGGAGTCCCCACAGATACGCAGTATTTT. The encoded protein is CASSLVTGVPTDTQYF. The complete variable domain, with remaining parts taken from reference TRBV7-9 and TRBJ2-3, reads DTGVSQNPRHKITKRGQNVTFRCDPISEHNRLYWYRQTLGQGPEFLTYFQNEAQLEKSRLLSDRFSAERPKGSFSTLEIQRTEQGDSAMYLCASSLVTGVPTDTQYFGPGTRLTVL.

V and J are TRBV29-1 and TRBJ1-5; 11 bases align to TRBD1. The V gene's germline CDR1 is SQVTM and CDR2 ANQGSEA. There are 15 residues in the CDR3. V lost 7 bases, J lost 1 base, and 6 bases stayed unmatched. The CDR3 sequence is CSASGTGGSNQPQHF. The CDR3 DNA sequence: TGCAGCGCCTCCGGGACAGGGGGAAGCAATCAGCCCCAGCATTTT.

The chain is built from TRBV2 and TRBJ1-1; no clear D. Germline V lookup: CDR1 SNHLY, CDR2 FYNNEI. The CDR3 runs 12 residues. The ends were cut back, 4 bases at V and 5 bases at J, with 8 bases in the middle. CDR3 sequence (DNA): TGTGCCAGCAGTGGGCGGGAGACTGAAGCTTTCTTT. Translated, it gives CASSGRETEAFF. Supplemented by reference TRBV2 and TRBJ1-1, the full variable domain reads EPEVTQTPSHQVTQMGQEVILRCVPISNHLYFYWYRQILGQKVEFLVSFYNNEISEKSEIFDDQFSVERPDGSNFTLKIRSTKLEDSAMYFCASSGRETEAFFGQGTRLTVV.

The chain combines TRBV5-1 with TRBJ1-2; no definite D call. The V end was cut by 0 bases, the J end by 8 bases, with 11 bases between. This CDR3 has 13 amino acids. The germline CDR1 and CDR2 sequences are SGHRS and YFSETQ. CDR3 coding DNA: TGCGCCAGCAGCTTGGGAGGCAGTATGGGCTACACCTTC. The encoded protein is CASSLGGSMGYTF. Drawing the rest from reference TRBV5-1 and TRBJ1-2, the complete variable domain is KAGVTQTPRYLIKTRGQQVTLSCSPISGHRSVSWYQQTPGQGLQFLFEYFSETQRNKGNFPGRFSGRQFSNSRSEMNVSTLELGDSALYLCASSLGGSMGYTFGSGTRLTVV.

The chain is built from TRBV5-5 and TRBJ2-7; 7 positions agree with TRBD2. With 2 bases clipped from V and 4 bases from J, the junction kept 6 bases outside the gene matches. The length of the CDR3 is 14 residues. Germline values: CDR1 SGHKS, CDR2 YYEKEE (reference sequence). The CDR3 loop reads CASSFQVGRYEQYF. The CDR3 DNA reads TGTGCCAGCAGCTTTCAGGTCGGGAGGTACGAGCAGTACTTC.

This clone has only one observation. This sequence joins TRBV5-1 and TRBJ2-5, with D perhaps matching TRBD2 (6 bases). The CDR3 is 13 residues long. Germline-derived CDR1 and CDR2 are SGHRS and YFSETQ. V dropped 3 bases and J dropped 5 bases, with 11 bases sitting between them. CDR3 nucleotides: TGCGCCAGCAGCTGGGACTCGGCGGAGACCCAGTACTTC. Translating gives CASSWDSAETQYF.

The CDR3 DNA is TGTGCCAGCACCACACAGGGGCGGAATGGCTACACCTTC. Protein product: CASTTQGRNGYTF. The chain is built from TRBV2 and TRBJ1-2; 7 bases map to TRBD1. The length of the CDR3 is 13 residues. The trim removed 7 bases at V and 6 bases at J, leaving 8 bases unmatched. Germline values: CDR1 SNHLY, CDR2 FYNNEI. The full variable domain, its missing parts supplied by reference TRBV2 and TRBJ1-2, is EPEVTQTPSHQVTQMGQEVILRCVPISNHLYFYWYRQILGQKVEFLVSFYNNEISEKSEIFDDQFSVERPDGSNFTLKIRSTKLEDSAMYFCASTTQGRNGYTFGSGTRLTVV.

This clone was picked up one time. This chain uses TRBV7-2 with TRBJ2-7; TRBD2 is a possible D gene (5 bases). V was pared by 5 bases and J by 0 bases, with 11 bases between. Per germline, CDR1 SGHTA and CDR2 FQGNSA. The CDR3 length is 14 residues. The CDR3 is CASSPQRSSYEQYF. The CDR3 DNA follows: TGTGCCAGCAGCCCGCAGCGGAGCTCCTACGAGCAGTACTTC.

The chain employs TRBV18 and TRBJ2-1, with D perhaps TRBD1 (5 bases). CDR1 is KGHSH and CDR2 is LQKENI in the germline V gene. V lost 9 bases and J lost 5, with 14 bases in between. The CDR3 loop spans 13 amino acids. The CDR3: CASGQGQNNEQFF. CDR3 DNA: TGTGCCAGTGGCCAAGGACAAAACAATGAGCAGTTCTTC. The full variable domain, rest sourced from reference TRBV18 and TRBJ2-1, is NAGVMQNPRHLVRRRGQEARLRCSPMKGHSHVYWYRQLPEEGLKFMVYLQKENIIDESGMPKERFSAEFPKEGPSILRIQQVVRGDSAAYFCASGQGQNNEQFFGPGTRLTVL.

CDR3 sequence reads: CASSHLRLDRVNEQYF. CDR3 sequence (DNA): TGTGCCAGCAGCCACCTCCGGCTTGACAGGGTAAACGAGCAGTACTTC. The chain has TRBV14 and TRBJ2-7; 7 bases are shared with TRBD1. There are 16 residues in the CDR3. Germline V gives CDR1 SGHDN, CDR2 FVKESK. V lost 3 bases, J lost 5 bases, and 13 bases stayed unmatched.

The rearrangement uses TRBV9 and TRBJ2-2, with 8 bases fitting TRBD2. Losses at the gene ends were 7 bases for V and 4 bases for J; bases not matched to a gene: 9. CDR1 SGDLS and CDR2 YYNGEE come from the germline V gene. The CDR3 is 15 amino acids. DNA of the CDR3: TGTGCCAGCGGAACCGGGACTAGTCCCACCGGGGAGCTGTTTTTT. Translation gives CASGTGTSPTGELFF. Together with reference TRBV9 and TRBJ2-2, the CDR3 gives the full variable domain: DSGVTQTPKHLITATGQRVTLRCSPRSGDLSVYWYQQSLDQGLQFLIQYYNGEERAKGNILERFSAQQFPDLHSELNLSSLELGDSALYFCASGTGTSPTGELFFGEGSRLTVL.

CDR3 in DNA: TGCGCCAGCAGGGGCGAACTATCTAGCGGGACCTACAATGAGCAGTTCTTC. Protein sequence: CASRGELSSGTYNEQFF. V is TRBV10-2 and J is TRBJ2-1; 9 positions agree with TRBD2. The CDR3 is 17 residues long. Germline V gives CDR1 WSHSY, CDR2 SAAADI. J lost 2 bases, V lost 6 bases, and 11 bases had no gene match.